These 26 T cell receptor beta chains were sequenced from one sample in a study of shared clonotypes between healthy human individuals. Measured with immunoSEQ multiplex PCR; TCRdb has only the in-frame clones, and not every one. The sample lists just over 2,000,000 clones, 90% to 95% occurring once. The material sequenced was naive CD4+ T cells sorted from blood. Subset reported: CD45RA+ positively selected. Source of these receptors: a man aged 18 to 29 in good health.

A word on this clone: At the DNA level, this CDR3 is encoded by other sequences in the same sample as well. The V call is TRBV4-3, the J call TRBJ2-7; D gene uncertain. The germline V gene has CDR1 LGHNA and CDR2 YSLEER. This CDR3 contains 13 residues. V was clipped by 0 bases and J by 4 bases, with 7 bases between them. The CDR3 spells CASSQDLLYEQYF. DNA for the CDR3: TGCGCCAGCAGCCAAGACCTCCTATACGAGCAGTACTTC.

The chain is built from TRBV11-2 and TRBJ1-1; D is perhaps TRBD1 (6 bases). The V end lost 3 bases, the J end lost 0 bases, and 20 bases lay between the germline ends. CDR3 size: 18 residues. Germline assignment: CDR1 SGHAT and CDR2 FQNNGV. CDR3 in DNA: TGTGCCAGCAGCTTTTCGTCCGTGGACAGCCCATTGAACACTGAAGCTTTCTTT. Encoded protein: CASSFSSVDSPLNTEAFF.

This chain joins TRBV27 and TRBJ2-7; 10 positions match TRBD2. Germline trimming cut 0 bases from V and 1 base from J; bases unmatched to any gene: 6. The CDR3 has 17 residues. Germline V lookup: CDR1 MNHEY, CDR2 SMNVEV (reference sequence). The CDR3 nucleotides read TGTGCCAGCAGTTTATCCTCAGCGGGGGGGCGATCCTACGAGCAGTACTTC. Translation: CASSLSSAGGRSYEQYF.

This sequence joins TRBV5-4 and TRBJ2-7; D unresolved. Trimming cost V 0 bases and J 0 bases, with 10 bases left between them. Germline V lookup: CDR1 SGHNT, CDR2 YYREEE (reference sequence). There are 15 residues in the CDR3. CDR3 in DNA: TGTGCCAGCAGCTTGGGAGCAGGAATCTCCTACGAGCAGTACTTC. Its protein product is CASSLGAGISYEQYF. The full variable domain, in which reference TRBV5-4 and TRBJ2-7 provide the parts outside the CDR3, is ETGVTQSPTHLIKTRGQQVTLRCSSQSGHNTVSWYQQALGQGPQFIFQYYREEENGRGNFPPRFSGLQFPNYSSELNVNALELDDSALYLCASSLGAGISYEQYFGPGTRLTVT.

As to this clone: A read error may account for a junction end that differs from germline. Here the CDR3 reads CASSQEPPDF. The CDR3 coding sequence is TGCGCCAGCAGCCAAGAACCCCCAGACTTC. The chain carries TRBV4-1 and TRBJ2-7; D gene ambiguous. The CDR3 length is 10 residues. CDR1 is MGHRA, CDR2 YSYEKL, per germline.

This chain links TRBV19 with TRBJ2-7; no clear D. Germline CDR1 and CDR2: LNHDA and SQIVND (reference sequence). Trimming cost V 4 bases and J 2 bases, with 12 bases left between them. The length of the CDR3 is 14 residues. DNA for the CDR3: TGTGCCAGTAGTAAACGCGACGGAGCCTACGAGCAGTACTTC. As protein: CASSKRDGAYEQYF.

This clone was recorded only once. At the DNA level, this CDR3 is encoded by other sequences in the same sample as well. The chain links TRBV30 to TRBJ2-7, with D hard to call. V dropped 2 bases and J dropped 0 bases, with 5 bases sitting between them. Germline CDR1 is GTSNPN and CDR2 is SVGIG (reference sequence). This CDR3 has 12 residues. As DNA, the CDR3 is TGTGCCTGGAGTCCTAGCTCCTACGAGCAGTACTTC. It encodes CAWSPSSYEQYF. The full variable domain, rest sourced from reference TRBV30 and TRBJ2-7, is SQTIHQWPATLVQPVGSPLSLECTVEGTSNPNLYWYRQAAGRGLQLLFYSVGIGQISSEVPQNLSASRPQDRQFILSSKKLLLSDSGFYLCAWSPSSYEQYFGPGTRLTVT.

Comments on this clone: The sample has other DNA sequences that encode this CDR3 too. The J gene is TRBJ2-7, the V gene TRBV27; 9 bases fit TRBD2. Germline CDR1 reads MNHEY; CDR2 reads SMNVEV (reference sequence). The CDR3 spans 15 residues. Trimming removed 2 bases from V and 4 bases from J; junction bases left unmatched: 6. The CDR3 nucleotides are TGTGCCAGCAGTTTACTTGCGGGAGGGGGATACGAGCAGTACTTC. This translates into CASSLLAGGGYEQYF.

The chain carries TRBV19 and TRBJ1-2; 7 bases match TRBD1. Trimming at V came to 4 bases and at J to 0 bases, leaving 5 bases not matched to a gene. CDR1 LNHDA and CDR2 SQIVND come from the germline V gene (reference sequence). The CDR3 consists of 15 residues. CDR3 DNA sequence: TGTGCCAGTAGTACCGAGACAGGGCCTAACTATGGCTACACCTTC. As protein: CASSTETGPNYGYTF.

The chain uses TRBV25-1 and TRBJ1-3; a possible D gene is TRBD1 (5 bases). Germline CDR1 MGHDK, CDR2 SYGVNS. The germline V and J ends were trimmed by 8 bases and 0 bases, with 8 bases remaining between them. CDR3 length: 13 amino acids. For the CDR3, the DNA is TGTGCCAGCGGCGACAGCTCTGGAAACACCATATATTTT. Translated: CASGDSSGNTIYF.

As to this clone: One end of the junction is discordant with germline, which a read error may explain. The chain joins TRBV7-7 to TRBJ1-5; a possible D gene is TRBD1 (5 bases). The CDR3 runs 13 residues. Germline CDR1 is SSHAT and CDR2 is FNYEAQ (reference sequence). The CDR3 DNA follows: TGTGCTAGCAGCTTAGAGCGGGGCGCGCCCCAGCATTTT. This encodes CASSLERGAPQHF.

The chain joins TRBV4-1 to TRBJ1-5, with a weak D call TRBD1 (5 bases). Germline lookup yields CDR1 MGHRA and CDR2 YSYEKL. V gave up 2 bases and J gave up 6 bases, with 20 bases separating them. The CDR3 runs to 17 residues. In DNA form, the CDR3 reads TGCGCCAGCAGCCAATCACGCTTGACAGCGCCACTTCAGCCCCAGCATTTT. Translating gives CASSQSRLTAPLQPQHF.

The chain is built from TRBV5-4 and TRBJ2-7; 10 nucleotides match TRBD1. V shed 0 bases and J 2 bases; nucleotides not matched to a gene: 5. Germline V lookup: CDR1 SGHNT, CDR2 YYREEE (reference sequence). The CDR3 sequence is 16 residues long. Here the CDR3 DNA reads TGTGCCAGCAGCTTGGGGGACAGGGGCTTAACCTACGAGCAGTACTTC. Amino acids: CASSLGDRGLTYEQYF.

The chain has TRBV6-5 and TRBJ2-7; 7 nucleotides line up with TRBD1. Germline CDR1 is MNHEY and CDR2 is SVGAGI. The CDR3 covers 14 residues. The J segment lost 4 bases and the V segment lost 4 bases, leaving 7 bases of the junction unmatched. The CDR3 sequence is CASSFGQDGYEQYF. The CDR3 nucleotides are TGTGCCAGCAGTTTCGGACAGGACGGGTACGAGCAGTACTTC.

The CDR3 is CASSPGQQYTEAFF. In nucleotides, the CDR3 is TGTGCCAGCTCACCTGGACAGCAGTACACTGAAGCTTTCTTT. The chain joins TRBV18 to TRBJ1-1; weak D call: TRBD1 (6 bases). In germline, CDR1 is KGHSH, CDR2 LQKENI. CDR3 length: 14 amino acids. V was cut by 3 bases and J by 3 bases, with 11 bases left in between.

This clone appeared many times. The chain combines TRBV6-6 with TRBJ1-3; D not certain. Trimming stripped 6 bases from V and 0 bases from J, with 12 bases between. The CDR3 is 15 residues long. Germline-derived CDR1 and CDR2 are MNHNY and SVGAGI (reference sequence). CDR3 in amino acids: CASRSPGNSGNTIYF. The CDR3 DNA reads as TGTGCCAGCAGATCTCCGGGCAACTCTGGAAACACCATATATTTT.

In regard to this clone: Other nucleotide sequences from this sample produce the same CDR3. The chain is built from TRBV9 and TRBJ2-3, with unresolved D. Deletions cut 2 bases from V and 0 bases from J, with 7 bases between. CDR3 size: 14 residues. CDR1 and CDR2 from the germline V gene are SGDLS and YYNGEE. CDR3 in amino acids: CASSVDGSTDTQYF. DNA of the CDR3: TGTGCCAGCAGCGTCGACGGCAGCACAGATACGCAGTATTTT. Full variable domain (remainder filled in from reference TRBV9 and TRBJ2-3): DSGVTQTPKHLITATGQRVTLRCSPRSGDLSVYWYQQSLDQGLQFLIQYYNGEERAKGNILERFSAQQFPDLHSELNLSSLELGDSALYFCASSVDGSTDTQYFGPGTRLTVL.

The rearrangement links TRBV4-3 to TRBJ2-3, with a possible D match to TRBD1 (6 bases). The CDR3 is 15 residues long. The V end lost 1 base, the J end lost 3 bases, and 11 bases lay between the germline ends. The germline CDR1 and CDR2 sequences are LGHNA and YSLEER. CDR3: CASSQADQGTDTQYF. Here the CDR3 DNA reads TGCGCCAGCAGCCAAGCTGATCAGGGGACAGATACGCAGTATTTT.

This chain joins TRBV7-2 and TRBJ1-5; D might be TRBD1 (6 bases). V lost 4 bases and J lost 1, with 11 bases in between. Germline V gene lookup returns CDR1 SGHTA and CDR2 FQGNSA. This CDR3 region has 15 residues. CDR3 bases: TGTGCCAGCAGCTCCGCCACAGGGAGCAATCAGCCCCAGCATTTT. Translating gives CASSSATGSNQPQHF.

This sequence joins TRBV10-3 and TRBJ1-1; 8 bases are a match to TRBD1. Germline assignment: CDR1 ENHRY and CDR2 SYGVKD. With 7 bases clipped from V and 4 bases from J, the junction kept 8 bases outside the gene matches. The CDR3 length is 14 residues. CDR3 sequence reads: CAITQGALSTEAFF. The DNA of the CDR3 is TGTGCCATCACCCAGGGGGCGCTTAGCACTGAAGCTTTCTTT.

The CDR3 bases are TGTGCCAGCAAACTACCGGGACCGAACTATGGCTACACCTTC. Protein product: CASKLPGPNYGYTF. V gene TRBV27 combines with J gene TRBJ1-2; maybe TRBD1 (5 bases). V gave up 7 bases and J gave up 2 bases, with 14 bases separating them. Germline values: CDR1 MNHEY, CDR2 SMNVEV (reference sequence). The CDR3 contains 14 residues.

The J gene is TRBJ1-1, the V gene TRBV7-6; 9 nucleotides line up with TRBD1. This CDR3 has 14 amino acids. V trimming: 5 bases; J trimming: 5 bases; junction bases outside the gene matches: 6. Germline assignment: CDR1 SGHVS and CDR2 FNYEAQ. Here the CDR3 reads CASSLTGGATEAFF. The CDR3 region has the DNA TGTGCCAGCAGCCTAACAGGGGGCGCGACTGAAGCTTTCTTT.

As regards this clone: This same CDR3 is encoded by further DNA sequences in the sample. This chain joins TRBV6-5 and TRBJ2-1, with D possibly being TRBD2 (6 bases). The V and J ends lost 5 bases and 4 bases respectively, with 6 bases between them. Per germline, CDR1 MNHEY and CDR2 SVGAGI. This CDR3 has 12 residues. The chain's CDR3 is CASSREYNEQFF. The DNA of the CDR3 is TGTGCCAGCAGTCGGGAGTACAATGAGCAGTTCTTC.

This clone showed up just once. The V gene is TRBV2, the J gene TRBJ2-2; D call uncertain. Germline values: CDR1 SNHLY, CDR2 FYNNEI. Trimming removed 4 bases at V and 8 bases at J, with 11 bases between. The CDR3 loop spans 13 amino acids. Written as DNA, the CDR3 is TGTGCCAGCAGTGTGGTCGAAACAGGGGAGCTGTTTTTT. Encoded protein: CASSVVETGELFF.

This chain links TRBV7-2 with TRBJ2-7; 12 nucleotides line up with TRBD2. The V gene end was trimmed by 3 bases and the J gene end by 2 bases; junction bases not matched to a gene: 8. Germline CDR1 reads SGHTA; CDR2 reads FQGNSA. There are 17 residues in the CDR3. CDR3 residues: CASSLGLAGSNPYEQYF. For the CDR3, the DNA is TGTGCCAGCAGCTTGGGACTAGCGGGTAGCAATCCCTACGAGCAGTACTTC. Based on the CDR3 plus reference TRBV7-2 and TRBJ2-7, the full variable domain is GAGVSQSPSNKVTEKGKDVELRCDPISGHTALYWYRQSLGQGLEFLIYFQGNSAPDKSGLPSDRFSAERTGGSVSTLTIQRTQQEDSAVYLCASSLGLAGSNPYEQYFGPGTRLTVT.

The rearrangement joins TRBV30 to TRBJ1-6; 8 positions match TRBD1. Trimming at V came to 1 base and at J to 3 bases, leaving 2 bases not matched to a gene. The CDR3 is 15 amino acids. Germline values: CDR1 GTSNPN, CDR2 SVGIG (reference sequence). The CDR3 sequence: CAWSETGGYNSPLHF. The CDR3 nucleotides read TGTGCCTGGAGTGAAACAGGGGGCTATAATTCACCCCTCCACTTT.